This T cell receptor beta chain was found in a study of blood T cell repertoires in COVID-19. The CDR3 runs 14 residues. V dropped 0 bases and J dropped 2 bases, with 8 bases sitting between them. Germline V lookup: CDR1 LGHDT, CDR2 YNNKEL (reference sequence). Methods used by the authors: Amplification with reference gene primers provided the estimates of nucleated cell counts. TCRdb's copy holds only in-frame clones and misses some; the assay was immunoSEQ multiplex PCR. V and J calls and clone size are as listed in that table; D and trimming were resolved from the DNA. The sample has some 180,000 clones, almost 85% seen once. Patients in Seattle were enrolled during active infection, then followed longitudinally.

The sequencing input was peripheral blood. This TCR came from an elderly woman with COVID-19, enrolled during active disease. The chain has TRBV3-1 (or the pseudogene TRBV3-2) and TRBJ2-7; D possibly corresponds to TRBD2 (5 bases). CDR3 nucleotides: TGTGCCAGCAGCCAAGATTTGACTACCTACGAGCAGTACTTC. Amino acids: CASSQDLTTYEQYF.